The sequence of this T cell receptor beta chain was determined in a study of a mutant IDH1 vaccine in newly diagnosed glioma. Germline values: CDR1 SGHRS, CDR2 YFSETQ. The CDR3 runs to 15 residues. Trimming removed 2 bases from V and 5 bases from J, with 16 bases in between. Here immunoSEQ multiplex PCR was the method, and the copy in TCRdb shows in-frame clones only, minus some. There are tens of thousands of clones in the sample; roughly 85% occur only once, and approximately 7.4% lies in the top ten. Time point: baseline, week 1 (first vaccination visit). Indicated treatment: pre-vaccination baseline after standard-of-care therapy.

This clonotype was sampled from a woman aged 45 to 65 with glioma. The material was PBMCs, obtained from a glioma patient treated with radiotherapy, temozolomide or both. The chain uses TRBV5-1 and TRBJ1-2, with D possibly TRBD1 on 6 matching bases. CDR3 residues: CASSFSSDSYYGYTF. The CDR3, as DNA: TGCGCCAGCAGCTTTTCGTCGGACAGTTATTATGGCTACACCTTC. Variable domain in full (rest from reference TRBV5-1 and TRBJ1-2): KAGVTQTPRYLIKTRGQQVTLSCSPISGHRSVSWYQQTPGQGLQFLFEYFSETQRNKGNFPGRFSGRQFSNSRSEMNVSTLELGDSALYLCASSFSSDSYYGYTFGSGTRLTVV.